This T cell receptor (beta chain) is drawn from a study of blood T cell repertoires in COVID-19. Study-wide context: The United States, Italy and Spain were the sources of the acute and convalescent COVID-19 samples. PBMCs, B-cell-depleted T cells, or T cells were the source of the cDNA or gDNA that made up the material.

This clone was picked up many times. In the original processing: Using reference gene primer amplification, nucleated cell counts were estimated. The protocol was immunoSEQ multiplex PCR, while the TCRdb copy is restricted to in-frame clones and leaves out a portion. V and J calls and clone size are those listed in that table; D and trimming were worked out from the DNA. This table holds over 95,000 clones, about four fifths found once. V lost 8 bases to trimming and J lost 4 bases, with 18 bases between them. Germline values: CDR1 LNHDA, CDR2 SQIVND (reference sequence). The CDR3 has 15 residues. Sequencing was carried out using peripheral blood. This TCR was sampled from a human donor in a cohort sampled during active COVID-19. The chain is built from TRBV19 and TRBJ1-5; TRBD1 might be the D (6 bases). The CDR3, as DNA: TGTGCCAGTCAAGAGACAGGCCCCTCTAATCAGCCCCAGCATTTT. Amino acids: CASQETGPSNQPQHF.